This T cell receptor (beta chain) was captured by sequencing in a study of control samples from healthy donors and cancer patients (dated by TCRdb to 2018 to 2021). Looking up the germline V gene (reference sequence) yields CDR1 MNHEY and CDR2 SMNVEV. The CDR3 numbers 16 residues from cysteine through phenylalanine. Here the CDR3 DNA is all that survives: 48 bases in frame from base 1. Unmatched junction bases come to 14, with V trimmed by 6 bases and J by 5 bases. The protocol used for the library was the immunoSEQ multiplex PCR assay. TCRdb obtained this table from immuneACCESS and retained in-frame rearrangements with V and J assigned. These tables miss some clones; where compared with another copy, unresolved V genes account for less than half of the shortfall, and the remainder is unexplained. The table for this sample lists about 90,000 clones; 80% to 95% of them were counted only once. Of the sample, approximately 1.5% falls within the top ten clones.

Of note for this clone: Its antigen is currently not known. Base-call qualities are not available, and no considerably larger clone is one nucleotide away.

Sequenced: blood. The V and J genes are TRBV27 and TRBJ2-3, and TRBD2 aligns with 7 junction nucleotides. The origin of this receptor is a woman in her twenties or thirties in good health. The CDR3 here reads CASSPMTGGREDTQYF. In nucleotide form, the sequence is TGTGCCAGCAGCCCCATGACCGGGGGGAGGGAAGATACGCAGTATTTT.